Listed here are 31 T cell receptor beta chains from one sample, sequenced in a study of CD8 T cells in Susac syndrome. Reverse transcription used about 0.45 to 1 ug RNA and random hexamers. TCRdb itself ran the immunoSEQ multiplex PCR reads through MiXCR, one entry per CDR3 protein. The table records roughly 220,000 distinct CDR3 sequences, approximately 94% of them present only once. What was sequenced was CD4+ T cells from PBMCs. The receptors shown here come from a human donor with Susac syndrome.

This chain uses TRBV7-8 with TRBJ2-7, with 9 bases aligning to TRBD2. The CDR3 runs 18 residues. In germline, CDR1 is SGHVS, CDR2 FQNEAQ. V gave up 5 bases and J gave up 3 bases; unmatched junction bases: 17. CDR3 in DNA: TGTGCCAGCAGCATCGGGACCCCTTGGCGGGGGGGCGTCTACGAGCAGTACTTC. Translation gives CASSIGTPWRGGVYEQYF.

CDR3 sequence (DNA): TGTGCCAGCAGGACAGGGGTCACTGAAGCTTTCTTT. This codes for CASRTGVTEAFF. V usage is TRBV2 and J usage is TRBJ1-1; TRBD1 matches 8 bases. Trimming cost V 6 bases and J 4 bases; bases outside gene matches: 1. The CDR3 runs to 12 residues. Germline values: CDR1 SNHLY, CDR2 FYNNEI. Supplemented by reference TRBV2 and TRBJ1-1, the full variable domain reads EPEVTQTPSHQVTQMGQEVILRCVPISNHLYFYWYRQILGQKVEFLVSFYNNEISEKSEIFDDQFSVERPDGSNFTLKIRSTKLEDSAMYFCASRTGVTEAFFGQGTRLTVV.

The V gene is TRBV6-1, the J gene TRBJ1-1, with a possible D match to TRBD1 (5 bases). The CDR3 sequence is 12 residues long. Germline CDR1 is MNHNS and CDR2 is SASEGT. V was pared by 5 bases and J by 5 bases, with 9 bases between. CDR3 protein: CASSMGGTEAFF. DNA of the CDR3: TGTGCCAGCAGTATGGGGGGAACTGAAGCTTTCTTT.

This chain links TRBV28 with TRBJ2-5, with D perhaps assigned TRBD1 or TRBD2 (6 bases each). V lost 7 bases, J lost 4 bases, and 19 bases lay in between. This CDR3 is 15 amino acids long. Germline CDR1 MDHEN, CDR2 SYDVKM. The CDR3 here is CASTQVGGQGETQYF. The DNA of the CDR3 is TGTGCCAGCACCCAAGTAGGGGGGCAGGGAGAGACCCAGTACTTC.

The chain couples TRBV5-1 to TRBJ1-3, with D perhaps TRBD1 (5 bases). V lost 0 bases, J lost 8 bases, and 12 bases lay in between. Germline V gene lookup returns CDR1 SGHRS and CDR2 YFSETQ. This CDR3 contains 14 residues. Here the CDR3 reads CASSLARKGDTIYF. Written as DNA, the CDR3 is TGCGCCAGCAGCTTGGCTAGGAAAGGGGACACCATATATTTT. Drawing the rest from reference TRBV5-1 and TRBJ1-3, the complete variable domain is KAGVTQTPRYLIKTRGQQVTLSCSPISGHRSVSWYQQTPGQGLQFLFEYFSETQRNKGNFPGRFSGRQFSNSRSEMNVSTLELGDSALYLCASSLARKGDTIYFGEGSWLTVV.

The J gene is TRBJ1-5, the V gene TRBV6-2 or TRBV6-3, with 7 positions matching TRBD1. The CDR3 covers 21 residues. Germline loops: CDR1 MNHEY, CDR2 SVGEGT. V lost 7 bases, J lost 2 bases, and 26 bases stayed unmatched. The CDR3 DNA reads as TGTGCCAGCACCCTTCGCCCGAGACTGGACAGGTGGAATATCGGCAATCAGCCCCAGCATTTT. Encoded protein: CASTLRPRLDRWNIGNQPQHF.

J is TRBJ1-6 and V is TRBV30, with a possible D match to TRBD1 (6 bases). CDR1 is GTSNPN, CDR2 SVGIG, per germline (reference sequence). The CDR3 is 15 amino acids. Trimming stripped 3 bases from V and 6 bases from J, with 15 bases between. In DNA form, the CDR3 reads TGTGCCTGGAGCCGGGACGAAGGGGGTAATTCACCCCTCCACTTT. It translates to CAWSRDEGGNSPLHF.

The chain uses TRBV29-1 and TRBJ1-2; D is unclear. Germline loops: CDR1 SQVTM, CDR2 ANQGSEA. The CDR3 runs to 13 residues. V was shortened by 6 bases and J by 2 bases, with 13 bases between the two germline ends. DNA of the CDR3: TGCAGCGTCGGCAACGCCTTAAACTATGGCTACACCTTC. This encodes CSVGNALNYGYTF.

The rearrangement uses TRBV6-1 and TRBJ2-3; the match to TRBD2 covers 10 bases. V lost 6 bases to trimming and J lost 1 base; unmatched junction nucleotides: 7. The CDR3 extends over 16 amino acids. CDR1 MNHNS and CDR2 SASEGT come from the germline V gene. CDR3: CASRRTGTSGTDTQYF. CDR3 nucleotide sequence: TGTGCCAGCAGGCGCACCGGGACTAGCGGCACAGATACGCAGTATTTT.

The chain carries TRBV28 and TRBJ2-7, with D perhaps being TRBD1 or TRBD2 (5 bases each). CDR1 MDHEN and CDR2 SYDVKM come from the germline V gene. The CDR3 has 15 residues. The germline V and J ends were trimmed by 5 bases and 0 bases, with 14 bases remaining between them. CDR3 DNA sequence: TGTGCCAGCAGTGAATTCTCAGGGAGCTCCTACGAGCAGTACTTC. It specifies CASSEFSGSSYEQYF.

The J gene is TRBJ1-1, the V gene TRBV20-1; D is unresolved. Trimming pared 3 bases from V and 1 base from J, leaving 3 bases between. The CDR3 is 11 residues long. CDR1 and CDR2 from the germline V gene are DFQATT and SNEGSKA (reference sequence). This CDR3 reads CSASGNTEAFF. CDR3 nucleotides: TGCAGTGCTAGTGGGAACACTGAAGCTTTCTTT.

The CDR3 loop is CAWNLPGRGTEAFF. As DNA, the CDR3 is TGTGCCTGGAACCTTCCGGGCCGTGGGACTGAAGCTTTCTTT. This chain connects TRBV30 to TRBJ1-1; D gene uncertain. Per germline, CDR1 GTSNPN and CDR2 SVGIG (reference sequence). Trimming left V 4 bases short and J 5 bases short, with 17 bases between. The CDR3 is 14 residues long.

The rearrangement uses TRBV30 and TRBJ1-6; D is unresolved. Trimming stripped 3 bases from V and 8 bases from J, with 14 bases between. CDR1 and CDR2 from the germline V gene are GTSNPN and SVGIG (reference sequence). This CDR3 is built from 14 residues. This CDR3 reads CAWRATQIHSPLHF. The CDR3 bases are TGTGCCTGGAGGGCGACACAGATCCATTCACCCCTCCACTTT.

This chain connects TRBV9 to TRBJ1-2; the D is unclear. Trimming left V 0 bases short and J 8 bases short, with 14 bases between. The CDR3 is 14 residues long. Germline V gene lookup returns CDR1 SGDLS and CDR2 YYNGEE. This CDR3 is CASSVDGGRNGYTF. In DNA, the CDR3 is TGTGCCAGCAGCGTAGATGGCGGCAGGAACGGCTACACCTTC.

A single count supports this clonotype. The CDR3 nucleotides read TGCAGTGCTAGCTCCTGGGGGGGGGCCAACACTGAAGCTTTCTTT. As protein: CSASSWGGANTEAFF. V is TRBV20-1 and J is TRBJ1-1, with D perhaps TRBD1 (6 bases). In germline, CDR1 is DFQATT, CDR2 SNEGSKA (reference sequence). Trimming shortened V by 3 bases and J by 2 bases, and 16 bases separated the two germline ends. The CDR3 has 15 amino acids.

This clonotype was counted a single time. This sequence joins TRBV12-3 or TRBV12-4 and TRBJ1-2; no firm D call. The V gene lost 6 bases and the J gene lost 4 bases, with 9 bases spanning the gap. The CDR3 contains 12 residues. In DNA, the CDR3 is TGTGCCAGCAGGTCGAATATCTATGGCTACACCTTC. Protein: CASRSNIYGYTF.

This chain links TRBV29-1 with TRBJ2-5; 12 bases fit TRBD2. Germline V lookup: CDR1 SQVTM, CDR2 ANQGSEA. Trimming removed 6 bases from V and 5 bases from J; junction bases left unmatched: 19. The CDR3 loop spans 18 amino acids. In DNA, the CDR3 is TGCAGCGTCTCCGCCATAGGGAAGCTAGCGGGGGGGTATGAGACCCAGTACTTC. It is translated as CSVSAIGKLAGGYETQYF.

The J gene is TRBJ1-3, the V gene TRBV29-1; D remains unclear. The CDR3 consists of 12 residues. The V gene lost 6 bases and the J gene lost 9 bases, with 15 bases spanning the gap. CDR1 is SQVTM, CDR2 ANQGSEA, per germline. CDR3 in DNA: TGCAGCGTCCGGACGGCTGCCCGCACCATATATTTT. Translation gives CSVRTAARTIYF.

This chain joins TRBV28 and TRBJ2-5; D gene uncertain. The V end lost 2 bases, the J end lost 5 bases, and 9 bases lay between the germline ends. The CDR3 is made up of 13 amino acids. CDR1 MDHEN and CDR2 SYDVKM come from the germline V gene. The CDR3 reads CASSLRSEETQYF. CDR3 nucleotide sequence: TGTGCCAGCAGTTTACGGTCTGAGGAGACCCAGTACTTC.

The chain recombines TRBV30 with TRBJ2-7; D perhaps matches TRBD2 (5 bases). This CDR3 is 12 amino acids long. Germline V gene lookup returns CDR1 GTSNPN and CDR2 SVGIG (reference sequence). V lost 4 bases, J lost 3 bases, and 10 bases lay in between. As DNA, the CDR3 is TGTGCCTGGATGATGAGGGACTACGAGCAGTACTTC. Protein product: CAWMMRDYEQYF.

The CDR3 nucleotides are TGTGCCAGCAGTTACTCGGGTCGGGGGACACCCTCAAAGGGGGAGACCCAGTACTTC. As protein: CASSYSGRGTPSKGETQYF. The V gene is TRBV6-2 or TRBV6-3, the J gene TRBJ2-5, with D possibly called TRBD1 or TRBD2 (6 bases each). Germline V gene lookup returns CDR1 MNHEY and CDR2 SVGEGT. Deletions cut 0 bases from V and 5 bases from J, with 25 bases between. This CDR3 is built from 19 residues.

The gene calls are TRBV14 and TRBJ1-1; D remains unclear. Trimming stripped 0 bases from V and 1 base from J, with 9 bases between. The germline V gene has CDR1 SGHDN and CDR2 FVKESK. The CDR3 consists of 15 residues. The chain's CDR3 is CASSQELSGNTEAFF. In nucleotides, the CDR3 is TGTGCCAGCAGCCAAGAATTATCGGGGAACACTGAAGCTTTCTTT.

This rearrangement joins TRBV20-1 to TRBJ1-2; 8 bases map to TRBD1. V was pared by 4 bases and J by 0 bases, with 4 bases of the junction left unmatched. The CDR3 has 14 amino acids. Germline CDR1 is DFQATT and CDR2 is SNEGSKA (reference sequence). DNA of the CDR3: TGCAGTGCTACCGGGACAGGACCTAACTATGGCTACACCTTC. Translation gives CSATGTGPNYGYTF.

In this sample, this clonotype turned up once. J is TRBJ1-1 and V is TRBV7-2; possibly TRBD1 for D (5 bases). The ends were cut back, 3 bases at V and 11 bases at J, with 16 bases in the middle. Germline CDR1 SGHTA, CDR2 FQGNSA. The CDR3 length is 13 residues. The CDR3 coding sequence is TGTGCCAGCAGCTTTAGGTTGGTCAGGGCGGCTTTCTTT. It encodes CASSFRLVRAAFF.

The J gene is TRBJ2-2, the V gene TRBV12-3 or TRBV12-4; D may be TRBD2 (6 bases). The V end was cut by 7 bases, the J end by 4 bases, with 16 bases between. The CDR3 consists of 15 residues. The CDR3 sequence: CASTRRGAGTGELFF. The CDR3 DNA reads TGTGCCAGCACCCGGAGGGGCGCGGGCACCGGGGAGCTGTTTTTT.

This chain uses TRBV7-8 with TRBJ1-1; D call uncertain. With 5 bases removed from V and 1 base from J, the gap between germline ends came to 14 bases. CDR1 and CDR2 (germline): SGHVS, FQNEAQ. The CDR3 spans 15 residues. CDR3 residues: CASSRPADGNTEAFF. In DNA form, the CDR3 reads TGTGCCAGCAGCCGTCCGGCTGACGGGAACACTGAAGCTTTCTTT.

The chain employs TRBV19 and TRBJ1-1; a weak D match, TRBD1 (6 bases). Germline V CDR1 and CDR2: LNHDA, SQIVND (reference sequence). The CDR3 sequence is 14 residues long. V lost 6 bases and J 1 base, leaving 12 bases between the germline ends. The CDR3 DNA reads as TGTGCCAGTAGATCCCAGGGGCAGAACACTGAAGCTTTCTTT. It specifies CASRSQGQNTEAFF.

A single count supports this clonotype. This rearrangement joins TRBV20-1 to TRBJ1-6; TRBD1 might be the D (5 bases). Trimming pared 5 bases from V and 6 bases from J, leaving 14 bases between. This CDR3 is 14 amino acids long. Germline CDR1 and CDR2: DFQATT and SNEGSKA (reference sequence). For the CDR3, the DNA is TGCAGTGCTCAGGCGACAGTGGGTAATTCACCCCTCCACTTT. This translates into CSAQATVGNSPLHF.

The chain combines TRBV2 with TRBJ1-1, with 7 bases that match TRBD1. The germline CDR1 and CDR2 sequences are SNHLY and FYNNEI. The CDR3 is 14 amino acids. Unmatched junction bases numbered 6, after V lost 3 bases and J lost 5 bases. The CDR3 DNA is TGTGCCAGCAGTGACATCCCCAGGGGGACTGAAGCTTTCTTT. Its translation is CASSDIPRGTEAFF.

The chain recombines TRBV12-3 or TRBV12-4 with TRBJ1-5; D is perhaps TRBD1 (6 bases). V lost 3 bases and J lost 0, with 12 bases in between. This CDR3 spans 16 amino acids. The CDR3 bases are TGTGCCAGCAGTTTCTCAGGGGATCTTAGCAATCAGCCCCAGCATTTT. It translates to CASSFSGDLSNQPQHF.

The rearrangement uses TRBV12-5 and TRBJ2-7, with 11 bases that match TRBD1. This CDR3 comprises 15 residues. J gave up 1 base and V 5 bases, and 4 bases lay outside the gene matches. CDR1 is LGHNT and CDR2 is FRNRAP in the germline V gene. CDR3 loop: CASGMGTGGSYEQYF. CDR3 in DNA: TGTGCTAGTGGTATGGGGACAGGGGGTTCCTACGAGCAGTACTTC.